These 15 T cell receptor beta chains were all obtained from the same sample, sequenced in a study of CD8 T cells in Susac syndrome (dated 2019 in TCRdb). Receptors were amplified or captured by the immunoSEQ multiplex PCR assay. RNA was extracted using the RNeasy kit, and about 0.5 to 1 ug of the RNA was reverse transcribed with random hexamers. Using fastp trimming at Q25 and MiXCR clonotype assembly, TCRdb reanalyzed the public sequencing data and kept in-frame beta chains. Every CDR3 protein is listed once, alongside the most common genes and DNA of its rows. This sample gives about 77,000 distinct CDR3 sequences in total; about 92% of them show up just once. Of the sample, more than 0.5% falls within the top ten clones. Sequenced: CD4+ T cells from PBMCs. Receptor source: a human donor with Susac syndrome.

The gene calls are TRBV5-1 and TRBJ1-4, with D perhaps matching TRBD1 (6 bases). In germline, CDR1 is SGHRS, CDR2 YFSETQ. V lost 4 bases and J lost 7, with 17 bases in between. There are 15 residues in the CDR3. In nucleotides, the CDR3 is TGCGCCAGCAGCCTCGTGGGGGGGCGCGGTGAAAAACTGTTTTTT. It specifies CASSLVGGRGEKLFF.

The chain joins TRBV6-2 or TRBV6-3 to TRBJ2-7, with 12 bases matching TRBD2. V lost 5 bases, J lost 7 bases, and 9 bases stayed unmatched. Germline CDR1 MNHEY, CDR2 SVGEGT. The CDR3 is made up of 15 amino acids. CDR3 amino acids: CASSARLAGDWEQYF. The CDR3 bases are TGTGCCAGCAGTGCCCGACTAGCGGGAGATTGGGAGCAGTACTTC.

This clonotype was counted a single time. This chain connects TRBV7-9 to TRBJ1-1, with 7 bases lining up with TRBD1. Losses at the gene ends were 4 bases for V and 0 bases for J; bases not matched to a gene: 2. This CDR3 is 14 amino acids long. In germline, CDR1 is SEHNR, CDR2 FQNEAQ (reference sequence). CDR3 sequence reads: CASSWTGLNTEAFF. The CDR3 coding sequence is TGTGCCAGCAGCTGGACAGGTTTGAACACTGAAGCTTTCTTT. The full variable domain, completed using reference TRBV7-9 and TRBJ1-1, is DTGVSQNPRHKITKRGQNVTFRCDPISEHNRLYWYRQTLGQGPEFLTYFQNEAQLEKSRLLSDRFSAERPKGSFSTLEIQRTEQGDSAMYLCASSWTGLNTEAFFGQGTRLTVV.

The chain is built from TRBV4-2 and TRBJ2-1; 8 bases fit TRBD1. The junction had 3 bases not matched to a gene; V was cut back by 3 bases and J by 5 bases. CDR3 length: 14 amino acids. From germline, CDR1 is LGHNA and CDR2 YNFKEQ. CDR3 sequence: CASSHGQGDNEQFF. In DNA form, the CDR3 reads TGTGCCAGCAGCCACGGACAGGGTGACAATGAGCAGTTCTTC.

The chain uses TRBV5-6 and TRBJ2-1, with D hard to call. Germline loops: CDR1 SGHDT, CDR2 YYEEEE. The CDR3 loop spans 14 amino acids. Between the trimmed V and J ends, which lost 0 bases and 7 bases, there was a span of 11 bases. The CDR3 DNA is TGTGCCAGCAGCTTGGCCAGCCCTGGGAATGAGCAGTTCTTC. Its protein product is CASSLASPGNEQFF.

The chain combines TRBV7-3 with TRBJ1-1; D is unresolved. V was cut by 1 base and J by 6 bases, with 6 bases left in between. Germline CDR1 and CDR2: SGHTA and FQGTGA. The CDR3 contains 12 residues. CDR3 loop: CASSLSSAEAFF. The CDR3 nucleotides read TGTGCCAGCAGCTTAAGCAGTGCTGAAGCTTTCTTT.

The rearrangement joins TRBV5-1 to TRBJ2-3, with TRBD1 matching over 9 bases. CDR1 and CDR2 from the germline V gene are SGHRS and YFSETQ. This CDR3 is 13 amino acids long. V was pared by 5 bases and J by 7 bases, with 5 bases of the junction left unmatched. Written as DNA, the CDR3 is TGCGCCAGCAGGGGCGGACAGGGGTATACGCAGTATTTT. This sequence encodes CASRGGQGYTQYF. The full variable domain, rest sourced from reference TRBV5-1 and TRBJ2-3, is KAGVTQTPRYLIKTRGQQVTLSCSPISGHRSVSWYQQTPGQGLQFLFEYFSETQRNKGNFPGRFSGRQFSNSRSEMNVSTLELGDSALYLCASRGGQGYTQYFGPGTRLTVL.

This chain uses TRBV3-1 with TRBJ1-3, with D tentatively TRBD1 (6 bases). V dropped 1 base and J dropped 4 bases, with 8 bases sitting between them. This CDR3 comprises 14 residues. CDR1 is LGHDT and CDR2 is YNNKEL in the germline V gene (reference sequence). CDR3: CASSQGQGGNTIYF. CDR3 nucleotide sequence: TGTGCCAGCAGCCAAGGTCAGGGGGGAAACACCATATATTTT.

The rearrangement joins TRBV6-6 to TRBJ2-3; D not certain. The CDR3 has 12 residues. The germline V gene has CDR1 MNHNY and CDR2 SVGAGI (reference sequence). V dropped 4 bases and J dropped 6 bases, with 8 bases sitting between them. This chain's CDR3 is CASSLPEDTQYF. The CDR3 nucleotides read TGTGCCAGCAGTTTACCGGAGGATACGCAGTATTTT.

V is TRBV5-1 and J is TRBJ2-5; 10 bases align to TRBD1. The CDR3 runs to 15 residues. After removal of 4 bases from V and 2 bases from J, the junction contained 5 bases not matched to a gene. Germline CDR1 is SGHRS and CDR2 is YFSETQ. The chain's CDR3 is CASSLRTGGQETQYF. In nucleotides, the CDR3 is TGCGCCAGCAGCCTGAGGACAGGGGGGCAAGAGACCCAGTACTTC. Together with reference TRBV5-1 and TRBJ2-5, the CDR3 gives the full variable domain: KAGVTQTPRYLIKTRGQQVTLSCSPISGHRSVSWYQQTPGQGLQFLFEYFSETQRNKGNFPGRFSGRQFSNSRSEMNVSTLELGDSALYLCASSLRTGGQETQYFGPGTRLLVL.

The chain has TRBV14 and TRBJ2-2; 11 bases match TRBD2. This CDR3 is 15 amino acids long. V dropped 2 bases and J dropped 7; count of bases not matched to a gene: 3. Per the germline V gene, CDR1 is SGHDN and CDR2 is FVKESK. The CDR3 reads CASSQTSGSFGELFF. CDR3 nucleotides: TGTGCCAGCAGCCAAACTAGCGGGAGTTTCGGGGAGCTGTTTTTT. The variable domain in full, with the rest retrieved from reference TRBV14 and TRBJ2-2, is EAGVTQFPSHSVIEKGQTVTLRCDPISGHDNLYWYRRVMGKEIKFLLHFVKESKQDESGMPNNRFLAERTGGTYSTLKVQPAELEDSGVYFCASSQTSGSFGELFFGEGSRLTVL.

The genes are TRBV28 and TRBJ2-1; 8 bases are shared with TRBD2. The germline gives CDR1 MDHEN, CDR2 SYDVKM. The junction had 8 bases not matched to a gene; V was cut back by 7 bases and J by 3 bases. The CDR3 is 15 residues long. As DNA, the CDR3 is TGTGCCAGCACCGGGAGGGCGAACAACTACAATGAGCAGTTCTTC. Protein product: CASTGRANNYNEQFF.

This clonotype came up a few times. The V call is TRBV18, the J call TRBJ1-1; D unclear. CDR3 size: 16 residues. Per germline, CDR1 KGHSH and CDR2 LQKENI. Trimming left V 1 base short and J 0 bases short, with 12 bases between. DNA for the CDR3: TGTGCCAGCTCACCACGAGGCGCTGGAGTGAACACTGAAGCTTTCTTT. Its translation is CASSPRGAGVNTEAFF.

The chain carries TRBV20-1 and TRBJ2-1, with 14 nucleotides matching TRBD2. The V and J ends lost 6 bases and 2 bases, in that order; junction bases with no gene match: 9. Per germline, CDR1 DFQATT and CDR2 SNEGSKA (reference sequence). This CDR3 contains 17 residues. The DNA of the CDR3 is TGCAGTGCCCCGGGACTAGCGGGAGCTGCCGCCTACAATGAGCAGTTCTTC. It encodes CSAPGLAGAAAYNEQFF.

The chain combines TRBV29-1 with TRBJ2-5; TRBD2 matches at 7 bases. There are 11 residues in the CDR3. Germline lookup yields CDR1 SQVTM and CDR2 ANQGSEA. The trim removed 6 bases at V and 7 bases at J, leaving 5 bases unmatched. This CDR3 reads CSVGLAGTQYF. CDR3 DNA sequence: TGCAGCGTGGGGTTAGCGGGGACCCAGTACTTC.